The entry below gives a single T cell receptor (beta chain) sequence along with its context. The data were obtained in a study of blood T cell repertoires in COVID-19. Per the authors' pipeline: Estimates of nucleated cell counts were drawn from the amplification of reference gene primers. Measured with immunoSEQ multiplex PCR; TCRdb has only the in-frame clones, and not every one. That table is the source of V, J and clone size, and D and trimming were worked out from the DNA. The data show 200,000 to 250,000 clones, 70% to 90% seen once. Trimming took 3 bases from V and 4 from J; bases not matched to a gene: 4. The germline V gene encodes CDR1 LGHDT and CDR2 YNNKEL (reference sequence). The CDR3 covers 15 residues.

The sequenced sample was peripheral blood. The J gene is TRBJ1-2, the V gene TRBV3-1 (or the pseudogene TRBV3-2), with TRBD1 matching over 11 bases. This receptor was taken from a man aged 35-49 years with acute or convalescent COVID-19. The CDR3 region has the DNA TGTGCCAGCAGCCAGGGACAGGGGGGTGTCTATGGCTACACCTTC. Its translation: CASSQGQGGVYGYTF.